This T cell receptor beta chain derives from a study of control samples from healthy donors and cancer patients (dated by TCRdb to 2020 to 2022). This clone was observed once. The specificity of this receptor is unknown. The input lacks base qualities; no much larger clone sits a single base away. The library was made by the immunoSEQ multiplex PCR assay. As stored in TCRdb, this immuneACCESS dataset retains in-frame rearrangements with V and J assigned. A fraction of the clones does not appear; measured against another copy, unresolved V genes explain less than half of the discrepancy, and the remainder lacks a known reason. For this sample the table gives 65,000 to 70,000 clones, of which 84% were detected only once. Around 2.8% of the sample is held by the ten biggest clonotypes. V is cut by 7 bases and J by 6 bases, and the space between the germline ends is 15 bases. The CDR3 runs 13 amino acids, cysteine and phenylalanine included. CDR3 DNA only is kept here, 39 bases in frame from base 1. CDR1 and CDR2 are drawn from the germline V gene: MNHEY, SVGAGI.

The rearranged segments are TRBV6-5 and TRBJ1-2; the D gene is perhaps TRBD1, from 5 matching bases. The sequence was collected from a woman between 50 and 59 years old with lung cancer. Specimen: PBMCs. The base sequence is TGTGCCAGCACGGCCACAGGCCTCAATGGCTACACCTTC. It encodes CASTATGLNGYTF.